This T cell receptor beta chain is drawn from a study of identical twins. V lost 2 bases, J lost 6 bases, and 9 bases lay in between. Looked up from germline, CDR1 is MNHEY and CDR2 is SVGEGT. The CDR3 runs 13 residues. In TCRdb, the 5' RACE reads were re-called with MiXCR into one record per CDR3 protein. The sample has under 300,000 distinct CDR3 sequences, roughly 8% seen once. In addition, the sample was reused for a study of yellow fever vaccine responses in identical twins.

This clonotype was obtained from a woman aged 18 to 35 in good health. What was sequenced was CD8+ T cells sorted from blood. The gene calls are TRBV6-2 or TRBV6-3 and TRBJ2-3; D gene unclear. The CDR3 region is CASSYLLADTQYF. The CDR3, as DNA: TGTGCCAGCAGTTACCTTTTGGCTGATACGCAGTATTTT.